The 22 T cell receptor beta chains in this list originate from one sample, sequenced in a study of T cell changes during pregnancy in multiple sclerosis. Repertoires were generated with immunoSEQ multiplex PCR, while TCRdb's copy carries only in-frame clones and drops some. Here the sample spans 100,000 or so clones, over 85% being singletons. The sequencing here drew on peripheral blood, taken after pregnancy. These receptor sequences come from a female donor with multiple sclerosis, enrolled in a pregnancy study.

The chain combines TRBV7-6 with TRBJ2-1; 8 bases agree with TRBD1. Germline assignment: CDR1 SGHVS and CDR2 FNYEAQ. The CDR3 totals 14 residues. V lost 5 bases and J lost 7; bases outside the gene matches: 7. This CDR3 reads CASSPDRGPNEQFF. The CDR3, as DNA: TGTGCCAGCAGCCCCGACAGGGGTCCGAATGAGCAGTTCTTC. Using reference TRBV7-6 and TRBJ2-1 for the parts outside the CDR3, the full variable domain is GAGVSQSPRYKVTKRGQDVALRCDPISGHVSLYWYRQALGQGPEFLTYFNYEAQQDKSGLPNDRFSAERPEGSISTLTIQRTEQRDSAMYRCASSPDRGPNEQFFGPGTRLTVL.

The J gene is TRBJ1-5, the V gene TRBV2; tentative D call: TRBD1 (6 bases). Germline V gene sequence: CDR1 SNHLY, CDR2 FYNNEI. The germline V and J ends were trimmed by 1 base and 4 bases, with 8 bases remaining between them. The CDR3 runs 14 residues. The CDR3 protein is CASSEGRGNQPQHF. The CDR3 nucleotides read TGTGCCAGCAGTGAAGGCAGGGGAAATCAGCCCCAGCATTTT.

This chain links TRBV28 with TRBJ1-5; no clear D. The germline CDR1 and CDR2 sequences are MDHEN and SYDVKM. V lost 2 bases to trimming and J lost 3 bases, with 11 bases between them. There are 15 residues in the CDR3. CDR3 bases: TGTGCCAGCAGTTTAGTCGGAGATCACAATCAGCCCCAGCATTTT. It encodes CASSLVGDHNQPQHF.

The chain joins TRBV19 to TRBJ2-1; TRBD1 might be the D (6 bases). Germline lookup yields CDR1 LNHDA and CDR2 SQIVND (reference sequence). There are 14 residues in the CDR3. V was pared by 5 bases and J by 9 bases, with 17 bases between. Here the CDR3 DNA reads TGTGCCAGTAGTCCTCCGGACAGAATGCCTGAGCAGTTCTTC. Translated, it gives CASSPPDRMPEQFF.

CDR3 amino acids: CASSPTGVLNQPQHF. The CDR3 region has the DNA TGTGCCAGCAGTCCTACGGGGGTTCTCAATCAGCCCCAGCATTTT. The rearrangement joins TRBV28 to TRBJ1-5, with D possibly matching TRBD1 (5 bases). The ends were cut back, 5 bases at V and 3 bases at J, with 14 bases in the middle. CDR3 size: 15 residues. Germline V gene lookup returns CDR1 MDHEN and CDR2 SYDVKM. The whole variable domain, remainder taken from reference TRBV28 and TRBJ1-5, is DVKVTQSSRYLVKRTGEKVFLECVQDMDHENMFWYRQDPGLGLRLIYFSYDVKMKEKGDIPEGYSVSREKKERFSLILESASTNQTSMYLCASSPTGVLNQPQHFGDGTRLSIL.

The chain couples TRBV6-1 to TRBJ1-5, with TRBD1 as a possible D gene (5 bases). CDR3 length equals 13 residues. V was pared by 7 bases and J by 9 bases, with 16 bases between. Germline V gives CDR1 MNHNS, CDR2 SASEGT. For the CDR3, the DNA is TGTGCCAGCAAACTGACAGCCGCTAGGCCCCAGCATTTT. Its translation is CASKLTAARPQHF.

J is TRBJ2-7 and V is TRBV5-1; tentatively, D is TRBD2 (6 bases). This CDR3 has 13 residues. Germline V gene sequence: CDR1 SGHRS, CDR2 YFSETQ. Trimming took off 2 bases at V and 5 bases at J, with 11 bases between the two ends. CDR3 in amino acids: CASSFAPGDEQYF. Here the CDR3 DNA reads TGCGCCAGCAGCTTCGCGCCGGGGGACGAGCAGTACTTC.

The chain couples TRBV29-1 to TRBJ1-5; 7 nucleotides line up with TRBD1. This CDR3 contains 13 residues. CDR1 and CDR2 from the germline V gene are SQVTM and ANQGSEA. V dropped 5 bases and J dropped 2; count of bases not matched to a gene: 3. The CDR3 sequence: CSVTDRGNQPQHF. CDR3 bases: TGCAGCGTTACCGACAGGGGCAATCAGCCCCAGCATTTT.

The chain links TRBV2 to TRBJ2-7; 9 bases match TRBD1. V lost 6 bases, J lost 2 bases, and 2 bases stayed unmatched. In germline, CDR1 is SNHLY, CDR2 FYNNEI. CDR3 length equals 13 residues. In nucleotides, the CDR3 is TGTGCCAGCAGGGACAGGGGAGCCTACGAGCAGTACTTC. Its translation is CASRDRGAYEQYF.

This chain links TRBV5-8 with TRBJ1-1; possibly TRBD1 for D (6 bases). Germline V gene data show CDR1 as SGHTS and CDR2 as YDEGEE. The ends were cut back, 4 bases at V and 1 base at J, with 14 bases in the middle. The CDR3 spans 15 residues. The CDR3 sequence is CASSAGTRANTEAFF. CDR3 nucleotide sequence: TGTGCCAGCAGCGCCGGGACAAGGGCGAACACTGAAGCTTTCTTT.

This chain connects TRBV6-5 to TRBJ2-1; 8 bases match TRBD2. Germline-derived CDR1 and CDR2 are MNHEY and SVGAGI. This CDR3 is 15 amino acids long. The junction had 0 bases not matched to a gene; V was cut back by 2 bases and J by 0 bases. CDR3 amino acids: CASSYTSGSYNEQFF. The DNA for the CDR3 is TGTGCCAGCAGTTACACTAGCGGCTCCTACAATGAGCAGTTCTTC.

The chain recombines TRBV11-3 with TRBJ2-3; 9 bases are a match to TRBD2. V trimming: 3 bases; J trimming: 1 base; junction bases outside the gene matches: 5. The CDR3 contains 16 residues. The germline CDR1 and CDR2 sequences are SGHNT and YENEEA. CDR3 bases: TGTGCCAGCAGCTTTGGTGCGGGAGGGGGCACAGATACGCAGTATTTT. Protein sequence: CASSFGAGGGTDTQYF.

CDR3 residues: CASRSGTRSYEQYF. The CDR3 nucleotides are TGTGCCAGCAGGTCAGGAACTCGATCCTACGAGCAGTACTTC. The rearrangement joins TRBV5-5 to TRBJ2-7; D is undetermined. V was shortened by 5 bases and J by 1 base, with 13 bases between the two germline ends. There are 14 residues in the CDR3. The germline gives CDR1 SGHKS, CDR2 YYEKEE (reference sequence).

This chain uses TRBV5-6 with TRBJ2-1, with 8 bases fitting TRBD2. This CDR3 has 15 amino acids. The ends lost 0 bases at V and 5 bases at J; junction bases unmatched: 4. Germline loops: CDR1 SGHDT, CDR2 YYEEEE. This CDR3 reads CASSLVGLAHNEQFF. The DNA of the CDR3 is TGTGCCAGCAGCTTGGTAGGACTAGCACACAATGAGCAGTTCTTC.

The chain carries TRBV19 and TRBJ2-1, with a weak D call TRBD2 (6 bases). CDR1 and CDR2 from the germline V gene are LNHDA and SQIVND (reference sequence). This CDR3 region has 16 residues. V shed 1 base and J shed 5 bases, with 15 bases lying between them. CDR3 in amino acids: CASSIAAGTANNEQFF. CDR3 DNA: TGTGCCAGTAGTATAGCGGCCGGGACTGCGAACAATGAGCAGTTCTTC.

The genes are TRBV18 and TRBJ2-3, with D maybe TRBD1 (5 bases). V was clipped by 4 bases and J by 6 bases, with 14 bases between them. Germline V gene sequence: CDR1 KGHSH, CDR2 LQKENI. The CDR3 totals 14 residues. In nucleotides, the CDR3 is TGTGCCAGCTCACGGACACCTACCCCGGATACGCAGTATTTT. Protein product: CASSRTPTPDTQYF.

The CDR3 region is CASSRGQGPGSYNEQFF. As DNA, the CDR3 is TGTGCCAGCTCACGGGGACAGGGCCCCGGTTCCTACAATGAGCAGTTCTTC. This chain joins TRBV18 and TRBJ2-1, with 9 bases identical to TRBD1. This CDR3 contains 17 residues. The V and J ends lost 4 bases and 1 base, in that order; junction bases with no gene match: 8. CDR1 and CDR2 from the germline V gene are KGHSH and LQKENI.

This clone was seen just once. The chain combines TRBV7-2 with TRBJ2-7; 11 nucleotides align to TRBD2. CDR3 length equals 13 residues. V dropped 6 bases and J dropped 3; count of bases not matched to a gene: 1. Germline-derived CDR1 and CDR2 are SGHTA and FQGNSA. The CDR3 loop reads CASRLAGDYEQYF. DNA of the CDR3: TGTGCCAGCAGACTAGCGGGAGACTACGAGCAGTACTTC. The full variable domain, rest sourced from reference TRBV7-2 and TRBJ2-7, is GAGVSQSPSNKVTEKGKDVELRCDPISGHTALYWYRQSLGQGLEFLIYFQGNSAPDKSGLPSDRFSAERTGGSVSTLTIQRTQQEDSAVYLCASRLAGDYEQYFGPGTRLTVT.

V usage is TRBV4-1 and J usage is TRBJ2-5; 9 nucleotides align to TRBD2. The J segment lost 5 bases and the V segment lost 4 bases, leaving 5 bases of the junction unmatched. The CDR3 spans 14 residues. In germline, CDR1 is MGHRA, CDR2 YSYEKL. The CDR3 reads CASSLAGAEETQYF. In nucleotides, the CDR3 is TGCGCCAGCAGCCTAGCGGGAGCAGAGGAGACCCAGTACTTC.

This clone was recorded only once. This chain links TRBV5-4 with TRBJ2-2, with 8 positions matching TRBD1. There are 15 residues in the CDR3. Germline lookup yields CDR1 SGHNT and CDR2 YYREEE (reference sequence). The junction had 5 bases not matched to a gene; V was cut back by 3 bases and J by 4 bases. The CDR3 DNA is TGTGCCAGCAGCTCCCGACAGGGGAGCACCGGGGAGCTGTTTTTT. This encodes CASSSRQGSTGELFF.

This chain connects TRBV28 to TRBJ1-3, with D perhaps matching TRBD1 (5 bases). Germline V gene lookup returns CDR1 MDHEN and CDR2 SYDVKM. This CDR3 has 18 amino acids. The V end was cut by 3 bases, the J end by 3 bases, with 21 bases between. CDR3 sequence reads: CASSFYDAARVSGNTIYF. As DNA, the CDR3 is TGTGCCAGCAGTTTCTATGACGCCGCCAGGGTTAGTGGAAACACCATATATTTT.

The chain links TRBV10-3 to TRBJ2-7; 11 bases line up with TRBD2. The CDR3 consists of 16 residues. The germline V gene encodes CDR1 ENHRY and CDR2 SYGVKD. V was clipped by 0 bases and J by 1 base; unmatched bases: 2. The CDR3 protein is CAISESTSGKSYEQYF. In nucleotides, the CDR3 is TGTGCCATCAGTGAGTCGACTAGCGGGAAGTCCTACGAGCAGTACTTC.